These T cell receptor beta chains were read from a single sample in a study of CD8+ T cells in alopecia areata. Assay: immunoSEQ multiplex PCR; the TCRdb copy retains only in-frame clones and omits some. Among approximately 150,000 clones listed, 55% were seen once. Sequenced input: CD4+ T cells sorted from blood. Receptor source: a human donor in good health. The CDR3 runs from the conserved cysteine through the conserved F or W. The D gene is left open where the match is weak. Rows give clone size only sometimes, using once, few, many, or a class for an expanded clone.

CDR3aa | CDR3nt | v_gene | d_gene | j_gene | abundance
CASSEGLSTGTQYF | TGTGCCAGCAGTGAGGGCCTTTCTACGGGGACCCAGTACTTC | TRBV2 | . | TRBJ2-5 | few
CASKGTGSLLATYEQYF | TGTGCCAGCAAAGGGACAGGTTCCCTATTAGCCACCTACGAGCAGTACTTC | TRBV28 | TRBD1 | TRBJ2-7 | .
CASSLGPVDYEQYF | TGCGCCAGCAGCTTGGGCCCAGTTGACTACGAGCAGTACTTC | TRBV5-1 | . | TRBJ2-7 | .
CASSELDRGSNQPQHF | TGTGCCAGCAGTGAATTGGACAGGGGGTCTAATCAGCCCCAGCATTTT | TRBV2 | TRBD1 | TRBJ1-5 | .
CASSQAIAGGPPYNEQFF | TGCGCCAGCAGCCAAGCTATAGCGGGAGGGCCCCCCTACAATGAGCAGTTCTTC | TRBV4-1 | TRBD2 | TRBJ2-1 | .
CASSLSSYEQYF | TGTGCCAGCAGCTTAAGCTCCTACGAGCAGTACTTC | TRBV7-9 | . | TRBJ2-7 | few
CSVAPGRGTQNIQYF | TGCAGCGTTGCCCCGGGAAGGGGTACCCAAAACATTCAGTACTTC | TRBV29-1 | . | TRBJ2-4 | .
CASSYDNQETQYF | TGTGCCAGCAGTTACGACAACCAAGAGACCCAGTACTTC | TRBV6-6 | . | TRBJ2-5 | .
CASSYTWAYEQYF | TGTGCCAGCAGCTACACATGGGCCTACGAGCAGTACTTC | TRBV7-2 | . | TRBJ2-7 | once
CASRVTGLANTEAFF | TGTGCCAGCAGAGTTACAGGGCTAGCGAACACTGAAGCTTTCTTT | TRBV2 | . | TRBJ1-1 | .
CSAGTGAGDTQYF | TGCAGCGCCGGGACAGGGGCAGGAGATACGCAGTATTTT | TRBV29-1 | TRBD1 | TRBJ2-3 | .
CASSKPENGYEQYF | TGTGCCAGCAGCAAACCCGAGAACGGCTACGAGCAGTACTTC | TRBV21-1 | . | TRBJ2-7 | .
CASSLLTDEAFF | TGTGCCAGCAGTTTGCTGACAGACGAAGCTTTCTTT | TRBV28 | . | TRBJ1-1 | few
CASSFRAGASDTQYF | TGCGCCAGCAGCTTCCGGGCGGGAGCCTCAGATACGCAGTATTTT | TRBV5-1 | TRBD2 | TRBJ2-3 | .
CSVELGLNTGELFF | TGCAGCGTTGAGCTGGGGTTGAACACCGGGGAGCTGTTTTTT | TRBV29-1 | . | TRBJ2-2 | .
CASSLAGQGWTEAFF | TGCGCCAGCAGCTTGGCGGGACAGGGTTGGACTGAAGCTTTCTTT | TRBV5-1 | TRBD1 | TRBJ1-1 | .
CASQAGYEQYF | TGTGCCAGCCAAGCCGGGTACGAGCAGTACTTC | TRBV2 | . | TRBJ2-7 | .
CASSGPPALSGELFF | TGTGCCAGCAGCGGGCCCCCCGCGTTGAGCGGGGAGCTGTTTTTT | TRBV6-7 | . | TRBJ2-2 | .
CASSTVDEQFF | TGTGCCAGCAGCACCGTGGATGAGCAGTTCTTC | TRBV6-1 | . | TRBJ2-1 | .
CASSLAGAKNIQYF | TGTGCCAGCAGCTTGGCCGGGGCCAAAAACATTCAGTACTTC | TRBV5-6 | . | TRBJ2-4 | once
CASSLGDTQYF | TGCGCCAGCAGCTTGGGTGATACGCAGTATTTT | TRBV5-1 | . | TRBJ2-3 | .
CASMGEGAILTQYF | TGTGCCAGCATGGGGGAGGGGGCGATTTTGACGCAGTATTTT | TRBV27 | . | TRBJ2-3 | many
CAWKKGMWAEQYF | TGTGCCTGGAAAAAGGGGATGTGGGCCGAGCAGTACTTC | TRBV30 | . | TRBJ2-7 | .
CSVCIELNTEAFF | TGCAGCGTCTGCATCGAATTGAACACTGAAGCTTTCTTT | TRBV29-1 | . | TRBJ1-1 | .
CASKKETQYF | TGTGCCAGCAAAAAAGAGACCCAGTACTTC | TRBV6-5 | . | TRBJ2-5 | .
CAWTPQWSTGELFF | TGTGCCTGGACCCCCCAGTGGAGCACCGGGGAGCTGTTTTTT | TRBV30 | . | TRBJ2-2 | .